The 5 T cell receptor beta chains presented below share a single source sample, sequenced in a study of shared clonotypes between healthy human individuals. Only in-frame clones appear in the TCRdb table, and some are missing; sequencing was by immunoSEQ multiplex PCR. The table records about 1.4 million clones, around 95% of them present only once. The material sequenced was naive CD4+ T cells sorted from blood. Subset noted: CD45RA+ positively selected. The receptors shown here come from a man aged 25-40 years in good health.

V usage is TRBV21-1 and J usage is TRBJ2-2; TRBD1 is the table's D call, not checked against the DNA. TRBV21-1 is a pseudogene segment. The CDR3 has 19 amino acids. CDR3 amino acids: CASSSIGTGQGMDTGELFF. For the CDR3, the DNA is TGTGCCAGCAGCTCAATTGGGACGGGACAGGGAATGGACACCGGGGAGCTGTTTTTT.

The chain couples TRBV27 to TRBJ2-7, with 7 bases lining up with TRBD1. The CDR3 totals 15 residues. The germline V gene has CDR1 MNHEY and CDR2 SMNVEV (reference sequence). J gave up 0 bases and V 5 bases, and 7 bases lay outside the gene matches. The DNA for the CDR3 is TGTGCCAGCAGTCTCGGGACAGTACCCTCCTACGAGCAGTACTTC. This gives the protein CASSLGTVPSYEQYF.

The chain recombines TRBV5-1 with TRBJ2-3; TRBD2 agrees at 14 bases. J gave up 6 bases and V 4 bases, and 7 bases lay outside the gene matches. Germline lookup yields CDR1 SGHRS and CDR2 YFSETQ. The CDR3 loop spans 16 amino acids. The CDR3 sequence is CASSATSGRAFDTQYF. The CDR3 region has the DNA TGCGCCAGCAGCGCGACTAGCGGGAGGGCCTTCGATACGCAGTATTTT.

The V and J genes are TRBV28 and TRBJ2-7; D not resolved. CDR1 is MDHEN and CDR2 is SYDVKM in the germline V gene. The germline V and J ends were trimmed by 5 bases and 9 bases, with 14 bases remaining between them. The CDR3 totals 12 residues. Written as DNA, the CDR3 is TGTGCCAGCAGTGACGACAAGTCGGTGCAGTACTTC. Its translation: CASSDDKSVQYF. The full variable domain, rest sourced from reference TRBV28 and TRBJ2-7, is DVKVTQSSRYLVKRTGEKVFLECVQDMDHENMFWYRQDPGLGLRLIYFSYDVKMKEKGDIPEGYSVSREKKERFSLILESASTNQTSMYLCASSDDKSVQYFGPGTRLTVT.

The chain has TRBV2 and TRBJ2-1; D unresolved. V lost 8 bases and J lost 12, with 14 bases in between. The germline V gene encodes CDR1 SNHLY and CDR2 FYNNEI. The CDR3 extends over 11 amino acids. The CDR3 bases are TGTGCCAGCTCGATCACAATCGGGCAGTTCTTC. It encodes CASSITIGQFF.